What follows is one T cell receptor beta chain and its context. The germline gives CDR1 KGHSH, CDR2 LQKENI. The V gene end was trimmed by 3 bases and the J gene end by 6 bases; junction bases not matched to a gene: 9. The CDR3 has 16 amino acids. The sample comes from a study of T cells in tumors and immune-related adverse events. The method was immunoSEQ multiplex PCR; TCRdb's version includes in-frame clones alone and lacks a portion of them. The repertoire has roughly 20,000 clones, around nine tenths of them found once; the top ten carry approximately 1.5%. This chain connects TRBV18 to TRBJ2-1; TRBD1 aligns across 9 bases. The sequence was collected from a female donor with metastatic renal cell carcinoma. Specimen: lymph node tissue, collected from a patient treated with anti-PD-1 therapy. CDR3 amino acids: CASSPYGTGFGNEQFF. CDR3 nucleotides: TGTGCCAGCTCACCTTACGGGACAGGGTTTGGCAATGAGCAGTTCTTC.